This T cell receptor beta chain was profiled in a study of spatial heterogeneity in lung cancer. Points from the study as a whole: Counts of expanded intratumoral alpha and beta TCRs tracked tumor mutation counts. Among tumor T cells, estimated coverage was roughly 7% for alpha chains and roughly 14% for beta chains.

Germline V gene lookup returns CDR1 MGHRA and CDR2 YSYEKL. Trimming stripped 0 bases from V and 0 bases from J, with 9 bases between. CDR3 length equals 16 residues. Sample time point: sample taken at primary tumor resection. This clonotype is deemed medium-sized (0.01 to 0.1%). Its antigen is unidentified. TCRdb called the 5' RACE reads again in MiXCR, with one record for every CDR3 protein. Of nearly 10,000 distinct CDR3 sequences listed, just under 6.5% are singletons. This sample comprised lung tumor tissue, obtained at surgery. The chain carries TRBV4-1 and TRBJ2-1; tentatively, D is TRBD2 (5 bases). The sequence was obtained from a male donor with early-stage non-small cell lung cancer. This CDR3 is CASSQDRGFSYNEQFF. CDR3 nucleotide sequence: TGCGCCAGCAGCCAAGATCGGGGATTCTCCTACAATGAGCAGTTCTTC.